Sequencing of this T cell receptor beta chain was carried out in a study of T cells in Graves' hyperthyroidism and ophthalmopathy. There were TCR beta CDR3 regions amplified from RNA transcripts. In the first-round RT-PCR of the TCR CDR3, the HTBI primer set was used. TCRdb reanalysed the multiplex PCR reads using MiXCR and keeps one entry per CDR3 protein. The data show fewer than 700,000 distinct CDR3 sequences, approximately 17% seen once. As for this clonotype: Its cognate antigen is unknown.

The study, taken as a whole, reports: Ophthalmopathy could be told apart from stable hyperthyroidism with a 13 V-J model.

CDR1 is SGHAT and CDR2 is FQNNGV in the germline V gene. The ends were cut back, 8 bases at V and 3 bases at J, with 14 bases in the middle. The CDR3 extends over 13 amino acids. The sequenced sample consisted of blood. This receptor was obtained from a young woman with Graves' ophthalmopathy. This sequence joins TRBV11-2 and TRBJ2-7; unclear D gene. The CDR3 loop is CASADSLFYEQYF. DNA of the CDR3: TGTGCCAGCGCTGACTCCTTATTCTACGAGCAGTACTTC.